The rows below give T cell receptor beta chains drawn from one sample of a study of tumor-infiltrating lymphocytes in primary liver carcinoma. TCRdb processed the multiplex PCR reads anew with MiXCR; each CDR3 protein has one entry. The data hold 40,000 to 50,000 distinct CDR3 sequences, with about three quarters observed a single time. Sequencing was done on a sample of liver tumor tissue from sampling region 3. These receptors were collected from a man in his forties or fifties with primary liver carcinoma and hepatitis B virus infection. Each CDR3 is given with its conserved first and last residue. A D gene is named only where the DNA matches it firmly. Clone size is shown for a subset of rows, as once, few, many or a class of expanded clone.

>NA|NA|TRBJ2-1|TRBV10-3|13
CANTAGEVGEQFF
TGTGCCAACACGGCCGGGGAGGTCGGTGAGCAGTTCTTC
>NA|TRBD1|TRBJ2-3|TRBV4-1|17
CASSQAPLQGARQPQYF
TGCGCCAGCAGCCAGGCACCTCTACAGGGGGCTAGGCAGCCCCAGTATTTT
>NA|NA|TRBJ1-2|TRBV11-2|13
CASSFEGDYGYTF
TGTGCCAGCAGCTTCGAGGGGGACTATGGTTACACCTTC
>few|TRBD2|TRBJ2-1|TRBV11-1|17
CTSSLGLAGEVNNEQSF
TGTACCAGCAGCCTGGGACTAGCGGGAGAAGTTAACAATGAGCAGTCCTTC
>NA|TRBD2|TRBJ2-1|TRBV5-4|15
CTSSDRLAGYNEEFF
TGTACCAGCAGCGATCGACTAGCGGGGTACAATGAGGAATTCTTC
>NA|NA|TRBJ1-3|TRBV6-1|16
CAGSQRRTDNGNTIYF
TGTGCCGGCAGCCAAAGAAGGACAGACAATGGAAACACCATATATTTT
>NA|TRBD1|TRBJ2-1|TRBV11-1|16
CASSSPKQGTYNKQLF
TGTGCCAGCAGCTCCCCCAAACAGGGGACCTACAATAAGCAGCTCTTC
>once|NA|TRBJ2-7|TRBV6-5|14
CASSPNPLGTEWYF
TGTGCCAGCTCGCCCAACCCCCTGGGGACCGAGTGGTACTTC
>NA|NA|TRBJ2-3|TRBV4-1|16
CAGSPEAGISTDTQYF
TGCGCCGGCAGCCCAGAGGCGGGGATAAGCACAGATACACAGTATTTT
>once|TRBD2|TRBJ2-5|TRBV28|16
CVSIDDSGRARETQYF
TGTGTCAGCATAGACGATAGCGGGAGGGCCAGGGAGACCCAGTACTTC
>NA|NA|TRBJ2-3|TRBV7-7|15
CASSLPQDRPDTQYF
TGTGCTAGCAGCTTACCCCAGGACCGCCCGGATACGCAGTATTTT
>NA|NA|TRBJ1-1|TRBV4-1|18
CASSRGRHNILMNTEAFF
TGCGCCAGCAGCCGCGGCAGACACAACATCTTGATGAACACTGAAGCTTTCTTT
>NA|NA|TRBJ1-5|TRBV28|15
CASSSGSPGGRPQHF
TGTGCCAGCAGTTCCGGGTCTCCCGGAGGTCGGCCCCAACATTTT
>NA|NA|TRBJ1-5|TRBV6-1|15
CASSEGGFGNQPQHF
TGTGCCAGCAGTGAAGGGGGTTTTGGCAATCAGCCCCAGCATTTT
>NA|NA|TRBJ2-5|TRBV4-2|15
CVRSQDRGFRETQYF
TGTGTCAGAAGCCAAGATCGAGGTTTTAGAGAGACCCAGTACTTC
>many|TRBD2|TRBJ2-5|TRBV12-3/TRBV12-4|14
CASSGLANQETQYF
TGTGCCAGCAGCGGACTAGCGAACCAAGAGACCCAGTACTTC
>NA|TRBD1|TRBJ2-7|TRBV6-6|15
CASSYHWDSSYKQYF
TGTGCCAGCAGTTATCATTGGGACAGCTCCTACAAGCAGTACTTC
>NA|NA|TRBJ1-1|TRBV29-1|13
CCVEEGVNTEAFF
TGTTGCGTTGAAGAGGGGGTGAACACTGAAGCTTTCTTT
>NA|NA|TRBJ1-1|TRBV29-1|10
CSVTTGETFF
TGCAGCGTTACGACTGGGGAAACTTTCTTT
>NA|NA|TRBJ1-2|TRBV5-5|14
CVSSLEGASYGYTF
TGTGTAAGCAGCTTGGAAGGCGCGAGCTATGGCTACACCTTC
>many|TRBD2|TRBJ2-2|TRBV6-6|14
CASSNSGGAGELFF
TGTGCCAGCAGCAATAGCGGGGGTGCCGGGGAGCTGTTTTTT
>many|NA|TRBJ2-1|TRBV24-1|16
CATSDSVGSSYNEQFF
TGTGCCACCAGTGATTCAGTAGGGAGCTCCTACAATGAGCAGTTCTTC
>once|NA|TRBJ1-2|TRBV28|14
CASRGHGADYGHTF
TGTGCCAGCAGGGGACATGGGGCAGACTATGGCCACACCTTC
>NA|NA|TRBJ1-4|TRBV6-6|14
CVSSKGQDNEKLFF
TGTGTCAGCAGTAAGGGACAAGACAATGAAAAACTGTTTTTT
>NA|NA|TRBJ2-5|TRBV12-3/TRBV12-4|13
CANSRTTKGTQYF
TGTGCCAACAGCCGTACTACAAAAGGGACCCAGTACTTC
>NA|NA|TRBJ2-2|TRBV6-1|15
CPRSPLGGSTGELFF
TGTCCCAGAAGTCCCTTGGGCGGAAGCACCGGGGAGCTGTTTTTT
>NA|TRBD2|TRBJ2-7|TRBV11-2|18
CASSLSVGLAGGGFEQYF
TGTGCCAGCAGTTTATCCGTTGGACTAGCAGGAGGGGGGTTCGAGCAGTACTTC
>NA|TRBD2|TRBJ2-1|TRBV4-1|17
CASSQDPSSGVSDEQFF
TGCGCCAGCAGCCAAGATCCCTCTAGCGGGGTATCGGATGAGCAGTTCTTC
>NA|NA|TRBJ2-1|TRBV6-5|12
CASSHVGDEQFF
TGTGCCAGCAGTCACGTTGGGGATGAGCAGTTCTTC
>NA|NA|TRBJ2-7|TRBV11-2|15
CAGCLDGTETYEQYF
TGTGCCGGCTGCTTAGATGGGACCGAAACCTACGAGCAGTACTTC
>NA|TRBD2|TRBJ2-1|TRBV10-3|16
CVISESLRGRDVEQFF
TGTGTCATCAGTGAGTCGCTTCGCGGGAGGGACGTTGAGCAGTTCTTC
>NA|NA|TRBJ2-7|TRBV4-1|16
CASGQDFSGSFYKQYF
TGCGCCAGCGGCCAAGATTTTAGCGGAAGCTTCTACAAGCAGTACTTC
>few|NA|TRBJ1-1|TRBV11-2|17
CASSLMGGRGFGTEAVF
TGTGCCAGCAGCCTAATGGGGGGACGGGGGTTCGGCACTGAAGCTGTCTTT
>many|TRBD2|TRBJ2-2|TRBV28|14
CASSLSRGAGELFF
TGTGCCAGCAGTTTATCGCGGGGGGCCGGGGAGCTGTTTTTT
>NA|NA|TRBJ2-7|TRBV7-8|14
CASCLATGGYVQYF
TGTGCCAGCTGCTTAGCTACAGGAGGCTACGTGCAGTACTTC
>many|NA|TRBJ2-1|TRBV6-5|14
CASSSLSNYNEQFF
TGTGCCAGCTCTAGTCTATCCAACTACAATGAGCAGTTCTTC
>NA|NA|TRBJ1-3|TRBV4-2|15
CASGQEDGAGNTIYF
TGTGCCAGCGGCCAAGAGGACGGAGCTGGAAACACCATATATTTT
>NA|TRBD1|TRBJ1-2|TRBV6-6|15
CASTTAQDRGNGYTF
TGTGCCAGCACTACCGCCCAGGACAGGGGAAATGGCTACACCTTC
>NA|NA|TRBJ2-6|TRBV6-5|14
CTSCREAGANVLTF
TGTACCAGCTGTCGAGAAGCTGGGGCCAACGTCCTGACTTTC
>NA|TRBD1|TRBJ2-5|TRBV11-2|17
CAGSLVSGDSRQETQYF
TGCGCCGGCAGCTTAGTCAGTGGGGACAGTCGGCAAGAGACCCAGTACTTC
>many|NA|TRBJ2-7|TRBV11-1|12
CASSSDSYEQYF
TGTGCCAGCAGCTCCGACAGCTACGAGCAGTACTTC
>NA|TRBD1|TRBJ1-1|TRBV11-2|15
CASSSNRGPITEAFF
TGTGCCAGCAGTTCCAACAGGGGCCCGATCACTGAAGCTTTCTTC
>once|NA|TRBJ2-7|TRBV29-1|11
CRVGTNYEQYF
TGCAGAGTGGGAACCAACTACGAGCAGTACTTC
>NA|NA|TRBJ2-7|TRBV7-9|14
CASHAAASWVEQYF
TGTGCCAGCCATGCAGCCGCGTCTTGGGTCGAGCAGTACTTC
>NA|NA|TRBJ2-7|TRBV2|10
CISRAYEQYF
TGTATCAGCAGAGCCTACGAGCAGTACTTC
>NA|TRBD1|TRBJ2-7|TRBV6-5|14
CACSYSGQGGEQYF
TGCGCCTGCAGTTACTCCGGACAGGGTGGAGAGCAGTACTTC